The 18 T cell receptor beta chains below were found in one sample sequenced in a study of T cells in Graves' hyperthyroidism and ophthalmopathy. TCR beta CDR3 regions were amplified from RNA. HTBI primers were employed in a first-round RT-PCR of the TCR CDR3. TCRdb re-derived calls from the multiplex PCR reads in MiXCR, one entry per CDR3 protein. The sample records a few hundred thousand distinct CDR3 sequences, 40% to 55% being singletons. The sample was peripheral blood or thyroid tissue (not recorded which). The source of these receptors is a woman younger than 30 with Graves' hyperthyroidism.

The gene calls are TRBV7-8 and TRBJ1-4; D is undetermined. V lost 2 bases to trimming and J lost 7 bases, with 14 bases between them. CDR1 SGHVS and CDR2 FQNEAQ come from the germline V gene. This CDR3 region has 15 residues. The CDR3 region has the DNA TGTGCCAGCAGCTTACCTAGCGGGAGCGGTGAAAAACTGTTTTTT. Protein product: CASSLPSGSGEKLFF. Based on the CDR3 plus reference TRBV7-8 and TRBJ1-4, the full variable domain is GAGVSQSPRYKVAKRGQDVALRCDPISGHVSLFWYQQALGQGPEFLTYFQNEAQLDKSGLPSDRFFAERPEGSVSTLKIQRTQQEDSAVYLCASSLPSGSGEKLFFGSGTQLSVL.

This clonotype was seen at least ten times. The V and J genes are TRBV9 and TRBJ1-1; D remains ambiguous. CDR3 length: 15 residues. Germline CDR1 and CDR2: SGDLS and YYNGEE. Trimming stripped 0 bases from V and 1 base from J, with 10 bases between. The CDR3 coding sequence is TGTGCCAGCAGCGTAGTCGGGGAAACGAACACTGAAGCTTTCTTT. It encodes CASSVVGETNTEAFF.

The rearrangement joins TRBV7-2 to TRBJ2-6; possible D gene TRBD2, 6 bases. V lost 7 bases, J lost 6 bases, and 16 bases lay in between. The CDR3 is made up of 15 amino acids. Per the germline V gene, CDR1 is SGHTA and CDR2 is FQGNSA. DNA of the CDR3: TGTGCCAGCACTGGGGGGACGGCTGCGGCCAACGTCCTGACTTTC. Its translation: CASTGGTAAANVLTF.

This clonotype was observed at least ten times. The CDR3 protein is CASSQTGLGLYEQYF. The CDR3 DNA sequence: TGTGCCAGCAGCCAAACGGGACTAGGACTCTACGAGCAGTACTTC. This chain connects TRBV4-2 to TRBJ2-7; TRBD2 agrees at 8 bases. V shed 2 bases and J 3 bases; nucleotides not matched to a gene: 6. The length of the CDR3 is 15 residues. Germline V CDR1 and CDR2: LGHNA, YNFKEQ.

This clonotype was recorded at least ten times. V is TRBV12-3 or TRBV12-4 and J is TRBJ1-1; a weak D match, TRBD1 (5 bases). The CDR3 loop spans 14 amino acids. The V end was cut by 2 bases, the J end by 5 bases, with 12 bases between. The CDR3 DNA sequence: TGTGCCAGCAGTTTATGGAGGGGCCGGACTGAAGCTTTCTTT. Protein sequence: CASSLWRGRTEAFF.

This clonotype has more than one count but fewer than ten. This chain links TRBV9 with TRBJ2-7; 11 nucleotides agree with TRBD2. Trimming removed 4 bases from V and 3 bases from J; junction bases left unmatched: 6. The CDR3 runs to 15 residues. Germline CDR1 and CDR2: SGDLS and YYNGEE. The CDR3 DNA sequence: TGTGCCAGCAGCCCATCCGGGACTAGCGGCTACGAGCAGTACTTC. Protein product: CASSPSGTSGYEQYF.

This clonotype was picked up many times. The rearrangement joins TRBV20-1 to TRBJ2-2; 8 nucleotides align to TRBD2. The CDR3 length is 15 residues. Losses at the gene ends were 6 bases for V and 4 bases for J; bases not matched to a gene: 10. Germline values: CDR1 DFQATT, CDR2 SNEGSKA (reference sequence). The CDR3 spells CSAPKALAGTGELFF. DNA of the CDR3: TGCAGTGCCCCAAAAGCTCTAGCGGGCACCGGGGAGCTGTTTTTT.

The rearrangement uses TRBV2 and TRBJ2-7, with D possibly being TRBD2 (6 bases). V lost 6 bases to trimming and J lost 3 bases, with 12 bases between them. Per the germline V gene, CDR1 is SNHLY and CDR2 is FYNNEI. This CDR3 is built from 13 residues. CDR3 sequence reads: CASREMGGYEQYF. CDR3 coding DNA: TGTGCCAGCAGGGAAATGGGGGGCTACGAGCAGTACTTC.

This clonotype was observed at least ten times. The V and J genes are TRBV20-1 and TRBJ2-5; D might be TRBD2 (6 bases). The germline gives CDR1 DFQATT, CDR2 SNEGSKA (reference sequence). The CDR3 covers 12 residues. V dropped 3 bases and J dropped 4 bases, with 9 bases sitting between them. The CDR3 sequence: CSASGRTETQYF. CDR3 DNA: TGCAGTGCTAGCGGGAGAACAGAGACCCAGTACTTC.

J is TRBJ1-3 and V is TRBV20-1; D is unclear. The CDR3 sequence is 14 residues long. Between the trimmed V and J ends, which lost 6 bases and 4 bases, there was a span of 16 bases. The V gene's germline CDR1 is DFQATT and CDR2 SNEGSKA (reference sequence). CDR3 loop: CSASGLGPGNTIYF. For the CDR3, the DNA is TGCAGTGCATCAGGTCTTGGGCCCGGAAACACCATATATTTT.

The rearrangement joins TRBV29-1 to TRBJ2-7, with 10 nucleotides matching TRBD2. Germline V CDR1 and CDR2: SQVTM, ANQGSEA. Trimming took 6 bases from V and 2 from J; bases not matched to a gene: 7. The CDR3 is 14 residues long. CDR3 nucleotide sequence: TGCAGCGTAACCGGACTAGCGGCCACCTACGAGCAGTACTTC. This codes for CSVTGLAATYEQYF.

The rearrangement uses TRBV12-3 or TRBV12-4 and TRBJ1-2; 9 bases are a match to TRBD1. The CDR3 contains 14 residues. Unmatched junction bases numbered 7, after V lost 4 bases and J lost 7 bases. The CDR3, as DNA: TGTGCCAGCAGTTCGGTACAGGGGGCAGTTGGCTACACCTTC. Amino acid sequence: CASSSVQGAVGYTF.

This clonotype occurred many times. This chain links TRBV15 with TRBJ1-2; D may be TRBD1 (6 bases). From germline, CDR1 is LNHNV and CDR2 YYDKDF (reference sequence). The length of the CDR3 is 15 residues. Trimming removed 0 bases at V and 7 bases at J, with 15 bases between. CDR3 loop: CATSRDSDRVSGYTF. CDR3 in DNA: TGTGCCACCAGCAGAGACTCGGACAGAGTCAGTGGCTACACCTTC.

This clonotype is a singleton in its sample. V is TRBV29-1 and J is TRBJ1-5; D might be TRBD1 (6 bases). V was pared by 8 bases and J by 4 bases, with 15 bases between. Germline values: CDR1 SQVTM, CDR2 ANQGSEA. The CDR3 is 13 residues long. The chain's CDR3 is CSWDFRGNQPQHF. The CDR3 bases are TGCAGCTGGGACTTTAGGGGGAATCAGCCCCAGCATTTT. Complete variable domain (other parts from reference TRBV29-1 and TRBJ1-5): SAVISQKPSRDICQRGTSLTIQCQVDSQVTMMFWYRQQPGQSLTLIATANQGSEATYESGFVIDKFPISRPNLTFSTLTVSNMSPEDSSIYLCSWDFRGNQPQHFGDGTRLSIL.

The chain links TRBV30 to TRBJ2-7; 11 bases align to TRBD1. V shed 4 bases and J 3 bases; nucleotides not matched to a gene: 5. The CDR3 totals 14 residues. The germline CDR1 and CDR2 sequences are GTSNPN and SVGIG (reference sequence). The CDR3 coding sequence is TGTGCCTGGATTCCGGACAGGGGGCGCTACGAGCAGTACTTC. Translation gives CAWIPDRGRYEQYF.

CDR3 in DNA: TGTGCCAGCTCGTTCTACAGGGATCCTCGGTACCAAGAGACCCAGTACTTC. Amino acid sequence: CASSFYRDPRYQETQYF. The rearrangement uses TRBV18 and TRBJ2-5; possibly TRBD1 for D (6 bases). The V end lost 6 bases, the J end lost 0 bases, and 20 bases lay between the germline ends. The CDR3 totals 17 residues. CDR1 is KGHSH and CDR2 is LQKENI in the germline V gene.

The J gene is TRBJ2-7, the V gene TRBV9; D unresolved. The DNA end is a closer match to TRBJ2-1, so the J assignment may be wrong. In germline, CDR1 is SGDLS, CDR2 YYNGEE. The CDR3 has 13 amino acids. The CDR3 loop is CASSVGGRDEQFF. The CDR3 DNA reads as TGTGCCAGCAGCGTAGGTGGGCGCGATGAGCAGTTCTTC.

This clonotype has a count of ten or more. The rearrangement uses TRBV2 and TRBJ1-1; maybe TRBD1 (5 bases). Trimming took 6 bases from V and 1 from J, leaving 9 bases between them. Germline CDR1 is SNHLY and CDR2 is FYNNEI. The CDR3 length is 13 residues. CDR3 DNA sequence: TGTGCCAGCAGGGTTGACAGGAACACTGAAGCTTTCTTT. This gives the protein CASRVDRNTEAFF.